Listed below are T cell receptor beta chains from one sample, sequenced in a study of blood T cell repertoires in COVID-19. The method was immunoSEQ multiplex PCR; TCRdb's version includes in-frame clones alone and lacks a portion of them. The sample consists of roughly 91,000 clones, approximately 78% of them appearing once. The sequenced sample was peripheral blood. These receptors all come from a woman of 80 years or more with acute or convalescent COVID-19. The CDR3 runs from the conserved cysteine through the conserved F or W. A D gene is named only where the DNA matches it firmly. Some rows mark clone size as missing; the rest say once, few, many or name a class of expanded clone.

d_call j_call clone_size cdr3_length v_call cdr3_nt cdr3_aa
TRBD1 TRBJ2-2 NA 13 TRBV5-8 TGTGCCAGCAGCGCACAGGGGGCCGGGGAGCTGTTTTTT CASSAQGAGELFF
NA TRBJ1-6 NA 16 TRBV28 TGTGCCAGCAGTTACGGGTCCTCAGTGTTGGATTCACCCCTCCACTTT CASSYGSSVLDSPLHF
NA TRBJ1-2 NA 16 TRBV6-5 TGTGCCAGCAGTTCTTTCGGGGGGATTCCTAACTATGGCTACACCTTC CASSSFGGIPNYGYTF
NA TRBJ2-1 NA 15 TRBV6-5 TGTGCCAGCACCTCGGGCCAGCGGCTTTACAATGAGCAGTTCTTC CASTSGQRLYNEQFF
NA TRBJ1-6 NA 17 TRBV5-1 TGCGCCAGCAGCTCGAAGAAAAGGGGGAGTTGGTATTCACCCCTCCACTTT CASSSKKRGSWYSPLHF
TRBD1 TRBJ1-2 NA 13 TRBV11-2 TGTGCCAGCAGCCCCCAGGGGGACTATGGCTACACCTTC CASSPQGDYGYTF
NA TRBJ1-3 NA 15 TRBV3-1/TRBV3-2 TGTGCCAGCAGCCAAGATTACAGTTTGATGGACACCATATATTTT CASSQDYSLMDTIYF
TRBD1 TRBJ2-1 NA 15 TRBV6-5 TGTGCCAGCAAAGGGGGCCGGGGCTCCTACAATGAGCAGTTCTTC CASKGGRGSYNEQFF
TRBD2 TRBJ2-7 NA 15 TRBV11-3 TGTGCCAGCAGCTTAGGGGCGGCAGGGACTAACGAGCAGTACTTC CASSLGAAGTNEQYF
NA TRBJ2-5 NA 14 TRBV5-1 TGCGCCAGCAACCAGCAGGGGGGACTAGAGACCCAGTACTTC CASNQQGGLETQYF
NA TRBJ1-3 few 16 TRBV5-1 TGCGCCAGCAGCATGGGGCAGGGAGGGCCTGGAAACACCATATATTTT CASSMGQGGPGNTIYF
NA TRBJ1-2 few 12 TRBV2 TGTGCCAGCAGCAGGGACATCTTTGGCTACACCTTC CASSRDIFGYTF
TRBD1 TRBJ2-5 NA 15 TRBV15 TGTGCCACCAGCAGAGGCATGGGACAGCAAGAGACCCAGTACTTC CATSRGMGQQETQYF
NA TRBJ2-7 NA 16 TRBV14 TGTGCCAGCAGCCTCAGAGGGGGGGCGCGTTCCTACGAGCAGTACTTC CASSLRGGARSYEQYF
NA TRBJ2-3 NA 12 TRBV7-2 TGTGCCAGCAGCCAGACACGAGATACGCAGTATTTT CASSQTRDTQYF
NA TRBJ2-7 NA 13 TRBV5-8 TGTGCCAGCAGCTTGGTACAGGGTTACGAGCAGTACTTC CASSLVQGYEQYF
TRBD2 TRBJ2-5 NA 16 TRBV7-6 TGTGCCAGCAGCCCCGCTAGCGGGGTTGGGCAAGAGACCCAGTACTTC CASSPASGVGQETQYF
NA TRBJ2-2 NA 15 TRBV6-5 TGTGCCAGCAGTTTCCTCGGGGCGAACACCGGGGAGCTGTTTTTT CASSFLGANTGELFF
TRBD1 TRBJ2-7 NA 18 TRBV7-2 TGTGCCAGCAGCGGAACAAACCGGGACAGGGGGCAATCCTACGAGCAGTACTTC CASSGTNRDRGQSYEQYF
TRBD2 TRBJ2-3 NA 16 TRBV3-1/TRBV3-2 TGTGCCAGCAGCCAACGATGGGCGGGGGGCACAGATACGCAGTATTTT CASSQRWAGGTDTQYF
TRBD1 TRBJ1-6 few 15 TRBV9 TGTGCCAGCAGCGCAGAAACAGGGGCGGGATCACCCCTCCACTTT CASSAETGAGSPLHF
NA TRBJ2-3 NA 14 TRBV7-8 TGTGCCAGCAGCGGGGCGTTTAGCACAGATACGCAGTATTTT CASSGAFSTDTQYF
TRBD2 TRBJ2-1 NA 19 TRBV7-3 TGTGCCAGCAGCTCCCCCGGGACTAGCGGGGGGGCCTCCTACAATGAGCAGTTCTTC CASSSPGTSGGASYNEQFF
NA TRBJ2-5 NA 12 TRBV28 TGTGCCAGCAGCAGGCCGAATTATCCCCAGTACTTC CASSRPNYPQYF
NA TRBJ2-3 NA 15 TRBV24-1 TGTGCCACCAGTGAGCCCCGGGGAGTTTCAGATACGCAGTATTTT CATSEPRGVSDTQYF
NA TRBJ1-2 NA 15 TRBV18 TGTGCCAGCTCACCAGGCGGAACCTTAACTCCTGGCTACACCTTC CASSPGGTLTPGYTF
TRBD2 TRBJ2-1 NA 16 TRBV9 TGTGCCAGCAGCGTAGGAATTAGCGGGGCAGTCCGTGAGCAGTTCTTC CASSVGISGAVREQFF
NA TRBJ1-4 NA 17 TRBV28 TGTGCCAGCCAAGGGACTAACTGGGATGCAACTAATGAAAAACTGTTTTTT CASQGTNWDATNEKLFF
NA TRBJ2-7 NA 13 TRBV7-3 TGTGCCAGCAGCTTAAATCCATCCTACGAGCAGTACTTC CASSLNPSYEQYF
TRBD2 TRBJ2-2 NA 16 TRBV10-3 TGTGCCATCAGTGATAGGCTAGCGGGACTCACCGGGGAGCTGTTTTTT CAISDRLAGLTGELFF
NA TRBJ1-1 once 14 TRBV9 TGTGCCAGCAGCGTAGCACCGGGAGACACTGAAGCTTTCTTT CASSVAPGDTEAFF
TRBD2 TRBJ2-2 NA 16 TRBV7-2 TGTGCCAGCAGCATGACTAGCGGGAGCGGCACCGGGGAGCTGTTTTTT CASSMTSGSGTGELFF
TRBD1 TRBJ1-4 NA 18 TRBV3-1/TRBV3-2 TGTGCCAGCAGCCAAGTCCCGGGACAGGGGTTCGCTAATGAAAAACTGTTTTTT CASSQVPGQGFANEKLFF
NA TRBJ1-1 NA 13 TRBV5-1 TGCGCCAGCAGCTCGGGGGGCGACACTGAAGCTTTCTTT CASSSGGDTEAFF
NA TRBJ2-1 once 13 TRBV12-3/TRBV12-4 TGTGCCAGCAGCTCGAGGGGGAATGGAGAGCAGTTCTTC CASSSRGNGEQFF
TRBD2 TRBJ2-5 NA 14 TRBV10-3 TGTGCCATAGGGACTAGCGGGGGTAGGGAGACCCAGTACTTC CAIGTSGGRETQYF
TRBD2 TRBJ2-2 NA 15 TRBV4-2 TGTGCCAGCAGCCAAGCGGCGGGGGGATCCGGGGAGCTGTTTTTT CASSQAAGGSGELFF
TRBD2 TRBJ2-7 NA 15 TRBV5-4 TGTGCCAGCAGCTGGCGGGACTACCCTTCTCGCGAGCAGTACTTC CASSWRDYPSREQYF
NA TRBJ2-7 NA 12 TRBV5-1 TGCGCCAGCAGCCTCGGAGCTTACGAGCAGTACTTC CASSLGAYEQYF
TRBD1 TRBJ1-1 NA 14 TRBV2 TGTGCCAGCGCCACACAGGGGGGGAGCACTGAAGCTTTCTTT CASATQGGSTEAFF
TRBD2 TRBJ2-5 NA 17 TRBV15 TGTGCCACCAGCAGAGGGCGAGCTAGCGGGATACAAGAGACCCAGTACTTC CATSRGRASGIQETQYF
NA TRBJ2-1 NA 12 TRBV12-3/TRBV12-4 TGTGCCAGCGGGCCTTTACAATTGACGCAGTTCTTC CASGPLQLTQFF
TRBD1 TRBJ1-1 once 17 TRBV5-1 TGCGCCAGCACCCCCTTTGTGGGGCGACAGGGGAACACTGAAGCTTTCTTT CASTPFVGRQGNTEAFF
TRBD1 TRBJ1-6 NA 16 TRBV9 TGTGCCAGCAGCGTAGGGCCCGGGACAGAGAATTCACCCCTCCACTTT CASSVGPGTENSPLHF
TRBD2 TRBJ2-1 NA 15 TRBV3-1/TRBV3-2 TGTGCCAGCAGCCAAGTGCTAGCGGCCGCCAATGAGCAGTTCTTC CASSQVLAAANEQFF
TRBD2 TRBJ2-3 NA 15 TRBV5-1 TGCGCCAGCAGCCCCCCAGCGGGGGGCGGGGATACGCAGTATTTT CASSPPAGGGDTQYF
NA TRBJ1-3 NA 15 TRBV6-1 TGTGCCAGCAGTGAAGGGGGAGGTTACGGAAACACCATATATTTT CASSEGGGYGNTIYF
NA TRBJ2-7 NA 14 TRBV6-5 TGTGCCAGCAGTTACTGGAGCGGATCCTACGAGCAGTACTTC CASSYWSGSYEQYF
TRBD1 TRBJ1-6 NA 15 TRBV4-1 TGCGCCAGCAGCCAGGAGCCGGGACAGGGGTACGCCCTCCACTTT CASSQEPGQGYALHF
TRBD2 TRBJ2-3 NA 15 TRBV7-2 TGTGCCAGCAGCCTACTAGCGGGCTCCACAGATACGCAGTATTTT CASSLLAGSTDTQYF
TRBD2 TRBJ2-1 NA 15 TRBV19 TGTGCCAGTAGTTCGAGCGGGGTAGCTACGGATGAGCAGTTCTTC CASSSSGVATDEQFF
NA TRBJ1-1 NA 14 TRBV7-2 TGTGCCAGCACCCACGGGGAGACGAACACTGAAGCTTTCTTT CASTHGETNTEAFF
TRBD1 TRBJ1-2 NA 13 TRBV28 TGTGCCAGCATTAGACAGGGGGCGTATGGCTACACCTTC CASIRQGAYGYTF
TRBD1 TRBJ1-1 NA 15 TRBV6-5 TGTGCCAGCAGTTTCAAAGACAGGGGCGGATCTGAAGCTTTCTTT CASSFKDRGGSEAFF
NA TRBJ2-2 NA 15 TRBV10-3 TGTGCCATCGGTCTAGCGACCGGCGACACCGGGGAGCTGTTTTTT CAIGLATGDTGELFF
NA TRBJ2-7 few 16 TRBV21-1 TGTGCCAGCAGCATCCCAGGGGGGACAGCTTCCTACGAGCAGTACTTC CASSIPGGTASYEQYF
TRBD1 TRBJ2-3 once 15 TRBV25-1 TGTGCCAGCAGTGAAACAGGGGGCTTGACAGATACGCAGTATTTT CASSETGGLTDTQYF
NA TRBJ2-5 NA 14 TRBV10-3 TGTGCCATCAGGAGCGCGCGCGGGCAAGAGACCCAGTACTTC CAIRSARGQETQYF
NA TRBJ2-7 NA 11 TRBV10-2 TGCGCCAGCAGTGCTGTATACGAGCAGTACTTC CASSAVYEQYF
NA TRBJ1-2 few 14 TRBV7-2 TGTGCCAGCAGCGATGGGCTGGGGGCTTATGGCTACACCTTC CASSDGLGAYGYTF